The 20 T cell receptor beta chains listed next were all sequenced from one sample in a study of blood T cell repertoires in COVID-19. Only in-frame clones appear in the TCRdb table, and some are missing; sequencing was by immunoSEQ multiplex PCR. The table lists hundreds of thousands of clones, about 90% of them singletons, with less than 3.5% in the top ten. Sequenced: peripheral blood. These receptors all stem from a woman aged 18-30 years who had recovered from COVID-19.

V usage is TRBV29-1 and J usage is TRBJ1-3, with 9 nucleotides matching TRBD1. V lost 5 bases to trimming and J lost 2 bases; unmatched junction nucleotides: 4. This CDR3 comprises 14 residues. The germline CDR1 and CDR2 sequences are SQVTM and ANQGSEA. CDR3 sequence (DNA): TGCAGCGTTAAGGACAGGGGCCCTGGAAACACCATATATTTT. The encoded protein is CSVKDRGPGNTIYF.

J is TRBJ2-5 and V is TRBV23-1, with 10 bases lining up with TRBD1. TRBV23-1 is treated as an ORF (open reading frame) with a function not yet certain. The CDR3 has 18 residues. With V trimmed by 3 bases and J by 4 bases, 14 bases remained unmatched. CDR3 DNA: TGCGCCAGCAGTCATTCCGGGACAGGGGCGAACTTGGTAGAGACCCAGTACTTC. This encodes CASSHSGTGANLVETQYF.

The chain has TRBV18 and TRBJ1-2; D is undetermined. Trimming removed 2 bases from V and 7 bases from J, with 8 bases in between. The CDR3 is 12 residues long. The germline V gene has CDR1 KGHSH and CDR2 LQKENI. CDR3 amino acids: CASSPGGLGYTF. The CDR3 DNA is TGTGCCAGCTCACCAGGAGGGCTTGGCTACACCTTC.

J is TRBJ1-1 and V is TRBV4-1, with D tentatively TRBD1 (5 bases). CDR3 length: 15 residues. Germline V lookup: CDR1 MGHRA, CDR2 YSYEKL. Trimming took 0 bases from V and 5 from J, leaving 13 bases between them. For the CDR3, the DNA is TGCGCCAGCAGCCAAGAGGGGCAGGGTGGGACTGAAGCTTTCTTT. Amino acid sequence: CASSQEGQGGTEAFF.

The chain links TRBV30 to TRBJ2-5; D is unclear. V gave up 0 bases and J gave up 5 bases, with 7 bases separating them. Germline values: CDR1 GTSNPN, CDR2 SVGIG (reference sequence). The CDR3 sequence is 12 residues long. The CDR3 sequence: CAWSVSLETQYF. The CDR3 DNA follows: TGTGCCTGGAGTGTATCGTTGGAGACCCAGTACTTC.

The CDR3 DNA reads as TGTGCCACCAGCACCCGCAGGACAGGAGTTTACAATGAGCAGTTCTTC. Protein: CATSTRRTGVYNEQFF. The chain combines TRBV15 with TRBJ2-1, with TRBD1 matching over 7 bases. CDR1 is LNHNV, CDR2 YYDKDF, per germline (reference sequence). The V and J ends lost 4 bases and 4 bases, in that order; junction bases with no gene match: 10. The CDR3 is 16 amino acids.

The DNA for the CDR3 is TGTGCCAGCAGTGACGCTAACCGGGAGCAGTACGTC. This translates into CASSDANREQYV. V gene TRBV2 combines with J gene TRBJ2-7; no definite D call. The germline V and J ends were trimmed by 3 bases and 7 bases, with 10 bases remaining between them. The CDR3 is made up of 12 amino acids. Germline values: CDR1 SNHLY, CDR2 FYNNEI.

The gene calls are TRBV5-6 and TRBJ2-7, with TRBD1 identical over 10 bases. Germline values: CDR1 SGHDT, CDR2 YYEEEE. The length of the CDR3 is 17 residues. Germline trimming cut 4 bases from V and 6 bases from J; bases unmatched to any gene: 16. In nucleotides, the CDR3 is TGTGCCAGCAGCCTGATTCGGACAGGGGGGACCTCAGGCGAGCAGTACGTC. It is translated as CASSLIRTGGTSGEQYV.

The chain combines TRBV11-2 with TRBJ1-1; no reliable D call. CDR1 SGHAT and CDR2 FQNNGV come from the germline V gene. This CDR3 contains 14 residues. V lost 7 bases and J lost 4, with 16 bases in between. The CDR3 sequence: CASTLWESGTEAFF. As DNA, the CDR3 is TGTGCCAGCACCCTCTGGGAGTCCGGCACTGAAGCTTTCTTT.

The CDR3 protein is CASSLGSYNEQFF. CDR3 bases: TGTGCCAGCAGTTTAGGCAGTTACAATGAGCAGTTCTTC. The chain links TRBV12-3 or TRBV12-4 to TRBJ2-1, with unresolved D. The CDR3 contains 13 residues. The ends were cut back, 1 base at V and 4 bases at J, with 5 bases in the middle.

This sequence joins TRBV19 and TRBJ2-1; perhaps TRBD1 as D (6 bases). This CDR3 has 15 amino acids. Per germline, CDR1 LNHDA and CDR2 SQIVND (reference sequence). Deletions cut 8 bases from V and 9 bases from J, with 23 bases between. The CDR3 DNA sequence: TGTGCCAGTGCGTTGGACAGCTCTTCATCGGGTGAGCAGTTCTTC. Translated: CASALDSSSSGEQFF.

CDR3 nucleotide sequence: TGTGCCAGCAGTTACGAGGAGACAGGGTCCTACGAGCAGTACGTC. Translated: CASSYEETGSYEQYV. This chain uses TRBV6-2 or TRBV6-3 with TRBJ2-7; 7 nucleotides agree with TRBD1. Germline values: CDR1 MNHEY, CDR2 SVGEGT. The CDR3 length is 15 residues. J gave up 1 base and V 2 bases, and 5 bases lay outside the gene matches.

This sequence joins TRBV24-1 and TRBJ1-4, with TRBD1 matching over 7 bases. V was pared by 4 bases and J by 8 bases, with 9 bases of the junction left unmatched. This CDR3 region has 15 residues. Germline V gene sequence: CDR1 KGHDR, CDR2 SFDVKD. The CDR3: CATSEPQGSGEKLFF. Written as DNA, the CDR3 is TGTGCCACCAGTGAACCACAGGGGTCGGGAGAAAAACTGTTTTTT.

The chain uses TRBV5-6 and TRBJ2-5; 8 bases agree with TRBD2. V dropped 3 bases and J dropped 1; count of bases not matched to a gene: 5. The CDR3 loop spans 15 amino acids. Per the germline V gene, CDR1 is SGHDT and CDR2 is YYEEEE. The CDR3 sequence: CASSSTGGPQETQYF. CDR3 in DNA: TGTGCCAGCAGCTCAACGGGAGGGCCCCAAGAGACCCAGTACTTC.

The chain employs TRBV5-1 and TRBJ1-2; 8 nucleotides agree with TRBD1. CDR1 and CDR2 (germline): SGHRS, YFSETQ. V shed 3 bases and J 6 bases; nucleotides not matched to a gene: 7. There are 14 residues in the CDR3. The CDR3: CASSSGQALNGYTF. The DNA of the CDR3 is TGCGCCAGCAGCTCGGGACAGGCGCTAAATGGCTACACCTTC.

The chain recombines TRBV6-5 with TRBJ2-3, with D possibly matching TRBD2 (6 bases). Germline V CDR1 and CDR2: MNHEY, SVGAGI. The V gene lost 6 bases and the J gene lost 2 bases, with 12 bases spanning the gap. The CDR3 is 14 amino acids. The chain's CDR3 is CASRRAGHTDTQYF. CDR3 DNA sequence: TGTGCCAGCAGGAGAGCGGGCCACACAGATACGCAGTATTTT.

The CDR3 nucleotides read TGTGCCAGCTCACCACCGTTGGTGATAAGCGGGAGGAACCAAGAGACCCAGTACTTC. It yields the protein CASSPPLVISGRNQETQYF. The V gene is TRBV18, the J gene TRBJ2-5; TRBD2 matches 9 bases. V was pared by 0 bases and J by 0 bases, with 11 bases of the junction left unmatched. Per germline, CDR1 KGHSH and CDR2 LQKENI. CDR3 length: 19 amino acids.

The chain employs TRBV5-6 and TRBJ2-1; 8 bases are shared with TRBD2. J gave up 2 bases and V 2 bases, and 3 bases lay outside the gene matches. CDR1 and CDR2 from the germline V gene are SGHDT and YYEEEE. The CDR3 has 15 residues. CDR3 protein: CASSFTGLAYNEQFF. Written as DNA, the CDR3 is TGTGCCAGCAGCTTCACGGGACTAGCCTACAATGAGCAGTTCTTC.

The chain is built from TRBV21-1 and TRBJ2-7; the listed D gene, TRBD2, was not tested against the DNA. TRBV21-1 has pseudogene status. The CDR3 length is 18 residues. CDR3 bases: TGTGCCAGCAGCAAAGTCGCGCCTAGCGGGAGGGGCGTCCACGAGCAGTACGTC. This encodes CASSKVAPSGRGVHEQYV.

CDR3 in amino acids: CASSLQGATDTQYF. CDR3 nucleotides: TGTGCCAGCAGTTTACAGGGGGCCACAGATACGCAGTATTTT. V gene TRBV28 combines with J gene TRBJ2-3, with TRBD1 matching over 8 bases. Germline CDR1 MDHEN, CDR2 SYDVKM. J was trimmed by 2 bases and V by 2 bases; bases with no gene match: 0. The CDR3 covers 14 residues. The full variable domain, completed using reference TRBV28 and TRBJ2-3, is DVKVTQSSRYLVKRTGEKVFLECVQDMDHENMFWYRQDPGLGLRLIYFSYDVKMKEKGDIPEGYSVSREKKERFSLILESASTNQTSMYLCASSLQGATDTQYFGPGTRLTVL.